Here is one T cell receptor (beta chain) with its context. The sample originates from a study of regulatory T cells in long-lasting Graves disease. CDR3-region Arm-PCR and iRepertoire HTBI primers produced the TCR beta libraries. Original processing notes: The samples included 62 TRBV and about 13 TRBJ segments. A single record per CDR3 protein comes from TCRdb applying MiXCR to the multiplex PCR reads. TCRdb's processing, not the authors', yielded these V and J calls. The sample records under 700,000 distinct CDR3 sequences, roughly a sixth being singletons. Regarding time point: newly diagnosed GD, antithyroid drugs for less than 3 months. The authors made the TCR library using RNA they extracted from PBMCs. The same specimen was also included in a second study, on T cells in Graves' hyperthyroidism and ophthalmopathy. As reported in that work: Using the HTBI primer set, a first-round RT-PCR was run on the TCR CDR3. Blood held most thyroid clonotypes expanded above 0.001 frequency. Separation of ophthalmopathy from stable hyperthyroidism was achieved by a 13 V-J model.

The source of this sequence is a middle-aged woman with Graves disease. This sample comprised peripheral blood mononuclear cells (PBMCs), obtained at new diagnosis, from a patient treated with antithyroid drugs.

CDR3 amino acids: CASSHIPLDTNNYGYTF. In nucleotides, the CDR3 is TGTGCCAGCAGTCACATACCGCTGGACACGAATAACTATGGCTACACCTTC. This sequence joins TRBV6-1 and TRBJ1-2, with D possibly TRBD1 on 5 matching bases. The CDR3 is 17 residues long. Germline V gene lookup returns CDR1 MNHNS and CDR2 SASEGT. V was cut by 5 bases and J by 1 base, with 20 bases left in between.